These T cell receptor beta chains were read from a single sample in a study of blood T cell repertoires in COVID-19. Clones were sequenced by immunoSEQ multiplex PCR, and TCRdb holds only the in-frame ones, with some missing. The sample has 140,000 or so clones; 79% are singletons. The sample taken for sequencing was peripheral blood. Every receptor here comes from a man aged 45-65 years with active or convalescent COVID-19. Each CDR3 is given with its conserved first and last residue. The order of the fields is V gene, D gene, J gene, clone size, CDR3 DNA, CDR3 protein. The D gene is left open where the match is weak. The size of a clone is reported for some rows only, either as once, few or many, or as a class for expanded clones.

V gene: TRBV5-1
D gene: NA
J gene: TRBJ1-1
clone size: NA
CDR3 DNA: TGCGCCAGCAGCGGGGAGGGTATCATGAACACTGAAGCTTTCTTT
CDR3 protein: CASSGEGIMNTEAFF

V gene: TRBV2
D gene: TRBD1
J gene: TRBJ1-3
clone size: NA
CDR3 DNA: TGTGCCAGCAGTGGACAGGGGGCCCACACCATATATTTT
CDR3 protein: CASSGQGAHTIYF

V gene: TRBV5-4
D gene: NA
J gene: TRBJ2-3
clone size: NA
CDR3 DNA: TGTGCCAGCAGCTTGCAAACAGGGAGAAGCACAGATACGCAGTATTTT
CDR3 protein: CASSLQTGRSTDTQYF

V gene: TRBV3-1/TRBV3-2
D gene: TRBD1
J gene: TRBJ1-2
clone size: once
CDR3 DNA: TGTGCCAGCAGCCAATACGACAGGGTCTATGATGGCTACACCTTC
CDR3 protein: CASSQYDRVYDGYTF

V gene: TRBV7-6
D gene: TRBD1
J gene: TRBJ1-2
clone size: NA
CDR3 DNA: TGTGCCAGCAGCTCCCGGACAGGGGACGGAGATTGGGGCTACACCTTC
CDR3 protein: CASSSRTGDGDWGYTF

V gene: TRBV18
D gene: TRBD1
J gene: TRBJ2-1
clone size: NA
CDR3 DNA: TGTGCCAGCTCACCGACAGGGCGGAATGAGCAGTTCTTC
CDR3 protein: CASSPTGRNEQFF

V gene: TRBV29-1
D gene: TRBD1
J gene: TRBJ2-7
clone size: NA
CDR3 DNA: TGCAGCGTCGACACAGGGGGCCACGAGCAGTACTTC
CDR3 protein: CSVDTGGHEQYF

V gene: TRBV5-1
D gene: TRBD1
J gene: TRBJ2-1
clone size: NA
CDR3 DNA: TGCGCCAGCAGCCTTCTTCAACAGGGGAGCAATGAGCAGTTCTTC
CDR3 protein: CASSLLQQGSNEQFF

V gene: TRBV6-6
D gene: NA
J gene: TRBJ1-6
clone size: NA
CDR3 DNA: TGTGCCAGCGGCGGCCGCTATAATTCACCCCTCCACTTT
CDR3 protein: CASGGRYNSPLHF

V gene: TRBV3-1/TRBV3-2
D gene: NA
J gene: TRBJ1-2
clone size: NA
CDR3 DNA: TGTGCCAGCAGCCAAGTGGGCCAGGGGAGCTATGGCTACACCTTC
CDR3 protein: CASSQVGQGSYGYTF

V gene: TRBV7-2
D gene: TRBD1
J gene: TRBJ2-7
clone size: NA
CDR3 DNA: TGTGCCAGCAGCCCGAGAACAGGGGCCTACGAGCAGTACTTC
CDR3 protein: CASSPRTGAYEQYF

V gene: TRBV3-1/TRBV3-2
D gene: TRBD2
J gene: TRBJ2-7
clone size: NA
CDR3 DNA: TGTGCCAGCAGACCCGGACTAGCTAGCTCCTACGAGCAGTACTTC
CDR3 protein: CASRPGLASSYEQYF

V gene: TRBV4-2
D gene: TRBD2
J gene: TRBJ2-2
clone size: NA
CDR3 DNA: TGTGCCAGCAGCCCCTGGGCTAGCGGGTTTCCCGGGGAGCTGTTTTTT
CDR3 protein: CASSPWASGFPGELFF

V gene: TRBV28
D gene: TRBD2
J gene: TRBJ2-5
clone size: NA
CDR3 DNA: TGTGCCAGCAGTCCGGGACCCGGGACTAGCGGGAGGGGGATAGGGACCCAGTACTTC
CDR3 protein: CASSPGPGTSGRGIGTQYF

V gene: TRBV7-2
D gene: NA
J gene: TRBJ1-5
clone size: once
CDR3 DNA: TGTGCCAGCAGCTTAGAGGCGGGGGATCAGCCCCAGCATTTT
CDR3 protein: CASSLEAGDQPQHF